This TCR beta chain was profiled in a study of T cell repertoires in ileal Crohn's disease. Turning to the study itself: Operated complications were stricturing disease (around 61%) and penetrating disease (roughly 39%). About half of patients got postoperative therapy: 11 thiopurines, approximately 18 anti-TNF. General observations from the study: High-frequency clones were more common in sorted CD8 than CD4 cells. Compared with non-smokers, active smokers at surgery showed more clonal expansions.

Measured with immunoSEQ multiplex PCR; TCRdb has only the in-frame clones, and not every one. The profile shows around 17,000 clones, 50% to 75% of them singletons. This clone was counted a few times. Its antigen remains unknown. The TCR was taken from an adult with Crohn's disease. Sequencing input: ileal tissue.

The CDR3 DNA reads as TGTGCCAGCAGTTTCGATGGAGTGATAAGGCGGACTAGCACAGATACGCAGTATTTT. Translating gives CASSFDGVIRRTSTDTQYF. The chain recombines TRBV28 with TRBJ2-3; tentative D call: TRBD2 (5 bases). The CDR3 has 19 amino acids. V was cut by 3 bases and J by 0 bases, with 22 bases left in between. Germline V gives CDR1 MDHEN, CDR2 SYDVKM. The entire variable domain, with the rest obtained from reference TRBV28 and TRBJ2-3, is as follows: DVKVTQSSRYLVKRTGEKVFLECVQDMDHENMFWYRQDPGLGLRLIYFSYDVKMKEKGDIPEGYSVSREKKERFSLILESASTNQTSMYLCASSFDGVIRRTSTDTQYFGPGTRLTVL.